A single sample gave rise to the 23 T cell receptor beta chains below, sequenced in a study of response to subunit inactivated influenza vaccine. TCRdb re-called the RT-PCR reads through MiXCR, storing one row per CDR3 protein. The table shows 650,000 to 800,000 distinct CDR3 sequences, with 15% to 20% occurring only once. The starting material was PBMCs from blood, obtained approximately 5 days after vaccination. The receptors were gathered from a man aged 45-65 years who received an inactivated influenza vaccine.

The CDR3 here is CASSQDLPMTSGEETQYF. In nucleotides, the CDR3 is TGTGCCAGCAGCCAAGATCTCCCTATGACTAGCGGGGAAGAGACCCAGTACTTC. The chain couples TRBV3-1 to TRBJ2-5; 11 positions match TRBD2. The CDR3 loop spans 18 amino acids. Germline values: CDR1 LGHDT, CDR2 YNNKEL (reference sequence). Trimming at V came to 0 bases and at J to 3 bases, leaving 9 bases not matched to a gene.

The CDR3 DNA reads TGTGCCAGCTCACCAGGGGAAGCCAAAAACATTCAGTACTTC. Translating it yields CASSPGEAKNIQYF. The chain recombines TRBV18 with TRBJ2-4; no reliable D call. CDR1 and CDR2 from the germline V gene are KGHSH and LQKENI. Trimming cost V 2 bases and J 0 bases, with 5 bases left between them. This CDR3 has 14 residues. Variable domain in full (rest from reference TRBV18 and TRBJ2-4): NAGVMQNPRHLVRRRGQEARLRCSPMKGHSHVYWYRQLPEEGLKFMVYLQKENIIDESGMPKERFSAEFPKEGPSILRIQQVVRGDSAAYFCASSPGEAKNIQYFGAGTRLSVL.

In the case of this clonotype: Sequence at one end of the junction differs from germline and may be a read error. The chain recombines TRBV11-2 with TRBJ2-1, with a possible D match to TRBD1 (6 bases). Germline CDR1 SGHAT, CDR2 FQNNGV. The CDR3 totals 15 residues. This CDR3 is CASSLSQGKYNERFF. CDR3 bases: TGTGCCAGCAGCTTAAGTCAGGGGAAGTACAATGAGCGGTTCTTC.

This rearrangement joins TRBV12-3 or TRBV12-4 to TRBJ1-6; no clear D gene. V lost 5 bases and J lost 15, with 14 bases in between. The CDR3 length is 12 residues. The CDR3 protein is CASSPTPTNLHF. The DNA of the CDR3 is TGTGCCAGCAGTCCCACGCCGACCAACCTCCACTTT.

V usage is TRBV6-1 and J usage is TRBJ2-5; 11 bases are a match to TRBD1. J was trimmed by 2 bases and V by 6 bases; bases with no gene match: 5. CDR1 MNHNS and CDR2 SASEGT come from the germline V gene. This CDR3 is built from 15 residues. DNA for the CDR3: TGTGCCAGCAGATCCGGGACAGGGGGTCAAGAGACCCAGTACTTC. Protein: CASRSGTGGQETQYF.

The chain is built from TRBV3-1 and TRBJ2-3; no definite D call. V was shortened by 1 base and J by 2 bases, with 13 bases between the two germline ends. The CDR3 totals 16 residues. The germline CDR1 and CDR2 sequences are LGHDT and YNNKEL (reference sequence). The DNA for the CDR3 is TGTGCCAGCAGCCAAGTCGTCCCCTCGGTCACAGATACGCAGTATTTT. Protein sequence: CASSQVVPSVTDTQYF.

The sample holds many counts of this clonotype. The rearrangement links TRBV5-1 to TRBJ1-6, with 10 nucleotides matching TRBD1. The germline V gene has CDR1 SGHRS and CDR2 YFSETQ. Unmatched junction bases numbered 6, after V lost 0 bases and J lost 15 bases. The CDR3 extends over 14 amino acids. The CDR3 DNA follows: TGCGCCAGCAGCTTGGCCCCGGACAGGGGGGTCCTCCACTTT. Translated, it gives CASSLAPDRGVLHF. Full variable domain (missing parts from reference TRBV5-1 and TRBJ1-6): KAGVTQTPRYLIKTRGQQVTLSCSPISGHRSVSWYQQTPGQGLQFLFEYFSETQRNKGNFPGRFSGRQFSNSRSEMNVSTLELGDSALYLCASSLAPDRGVLHFGNGTRLTVT.

The chain combines TRBV27 with TRBJ2-7, with D unresolved. In germline, CDR1 is MNHEY, CDR2 SMNVEV (reference sequence). The CDR3 runs to 14 residues. The V gene lost 3 bases and the J gene lost 2 bases, with 11 bases spanning the gap. The chain's CDR3 is CASSLLAFPYEQYF. In DNA, the CDR3 is TGTGCCAGCAGTTTGCTGGCTTTCCCCTACGAGCAGTACTTC.

This clonotype was seen ten or more times. This chain's CDR3 is CASSQGQLGPEAFF. DNA for the CDR3: TGTGCCAGCTCACAAGGGCAGTTAGGACCTGAAGCTTTCTTT. The chain is built from TRBV18 and TRBJ1-1, with D unresolved. V was pared by 4 bases and J by 6 bases, with 15 bases between. This CDR3 region has 14 residues. From germline, CDR1 is KGHSH and CDR2 LQKENI.

CDR3 region: CASSQAGGVETQYF. The CDR3 nucleotides read TGTGCCAGCAGCCAAGCGGGAGGGGTGGAGACCCAGTACTTC. V usage is TRBV3-1 and J usage is TRBJ2-5; 8 bases match TRBD2. Germline CDR1 LGHDT, CDR2 YNNKEL (reference sequence). This CDR3 contains 14 residues. The trim removed 1 base at V and 5 bases at J, leaving 3 bases unmatched.

This clonotype was observed a few times. The chain is built from TRBV20-1 and TRBJ2-7; D not resolved. Germline V gene data show CDR1 as DFQATT and CDR2 as SNEGSKA (reference sequence). V lost 1 base and J 3 bases, leaving 4 bases between the germline ends. The CDR3 is 11 residues long. The CDR3 coding sequence is TGCAGTGCTAGAGCTAACTACGAGCAGTACTTC. Its protein is CSARANYEQYF.

The chain joins TRBV28 to TRBJ2-7, with 7 bases lining up with TRBD2. V was pared by 4 bases and J by 0 bases, with 9 bases of the junction left unmatched. CDR3 length: 16 amino acids. Germline CDR1 is MDHEN and CDR2 is SYDVKM. The CDR3 sequence is CASSSSSGLSSYEQYF. The CDR3 coding sequence is TGTGCCAGCAGTTCGTCTAGCGGATTAAGCTCCTACGAGCAGTACTTC.

The chain employs TRBV7-2 and TRBJ2-7; TRBD2 matches 9 bases. The germline CDR1 and CDR2 sequences are SGHTA and FQGNSA. The ends lost 6 bases at V and 2 bases at J; junction bases unmatched: 8. This CDR3 comprises 15 residues. The CDR3 reads CASSLSGRTTYEQYF. CDR3 DNA sequence: TGTGCCAGCAGTCTGAGCGGGAGGACTACCTACGAGCAGTACTTC.

The chain combines TRBV12-3 or TRBV12-4 with TRBJ2-4; D perhaps matches TRBD2 (6 bases). V gave up 9 bases and J gave up 8 bases, with 23 bases separating them. This CDR3 spans 15 amino acids. The CDR3 spells CASKFGGSPRDIQYF. The DNA of the CDR3 is TGTGCCAGTAAATTTGGAGGGAGTCCAAGAGACATTCAGTACTTC.

There are many counts of this clonotype. The V call is TRBV5-1, the J call TRBJ1-6, with 9 bases aligning to TRBD1. V lost 0 bases and J lost 10; bases outside the gene matches: 5. This CDR3 spans 15 amino acids. CDR1 SGHRS and CDR2 YFSETQ come from the germline V gene. DNA for the CDR3: TGCGCCAGCAGCTTGGAGGACAGGGGAGTATCACCCCTCCACTTT. It encodes CASSLEDRGVSPLHF.

The chain recombines TRBV6-2 or TRBV6-3 with TRBJ2-7; D not resolved. Germline CDR1 MNHEY, CDR2 SVGEGT. The CDR3 totals 18 residues. Trimming stripped 7 bases from V and 3 bases from J, with 28 bases between. For the CDR3, the DNA is TGTGCCAGCACTTTGGGTTACGAACCGTACGCGAAAAACTACGAGCAGTACTTC. Residues: CASTLGYEPYAKNYEQYF.

This clonotype was picked up a small number of times. This chain uses TRBV9 with TRBJ2-5; weak D call: TRBD2 (5 bases). The CDR3 has 14 amino acids. CDR1 is SGDLS, CDR2 YYNGEE, per germline. V was shortened by 4 bases and J by 4 bases, with 14 bases between the two germline ends. The CDR3 protein is CASSSAGLGETQYF. DNA of the CDR3: TGTGCCAGCAGCTCCGCAGGACTGGGAGAGACCCAGTACTTC.

This clonotype showed up just once. The chain combines TRBV5-1 with TRBJ2-2, with no clear D. This CDR3 comprises 15 residues. V shed 1 base and J shed 2 bases, with 9 bases lying between them. CDR1 and CDR2 (germline): SGHRS, YFSETQ. CDR3 sequence (DNA): TGCGCCAGCAGCTTGTGGAGAGATAACACCGGGGAGCTGTTTTTT. Translating gives CASSLWRDNTGELFF.

The chain couples TRBV29-1 to TRBJ1-1; D remains unclear. The V end was cut by 3 bases, the J end by 5 bases, with 13 bases between. The CDR3 is made up of 13 amino acids. Germline-derived CDR1 and CDR2 are SQVTM and ANQGSEA. As DNA, the CDR3 is TGCAGCGTTGATTTCCTATGGGGAACTGAAGCTTTCTTT. Its protein is CSVDFLWGTEAFF.

This clonotype was seen a few times. The rearrangement joins TRBV20-1 to TRBJ1-1; D may be TRBD1 (5 bases). Trimming stripped 0 bases from V and 1 base from J, with 12 bases between. Germline CDR1 is DFQATT and CDR2 is SNEGSKA (reference sequence). The CDR3 is 15 amino acids. The CDR3 coding sequence is TGCAGTGCTAGAGATTGGGGCAGGCCGAACACTGAAGCTTTCTTT. It yields the protein CSARDWGRPNTEAFF.

This clonotype was seen only a few times. The chain joins TRBV7-9 to TRBJ1-2; perhaps TRBD1 as D (5 bases). The V end was cut by 1 base, the J end by 4 bases, with 13 bases between. The CDR3 extends over 15 amino acids. Germline V gene data show CDR1 as SEHNR and CDR2 as FQNEAQ (reference sequence). The CDR3 loop reads CASSLEGRRLYGYTF. CDR3 in DNA: TGTGCCAGCAGCTTAGAGGGACGGAGGCTCTATGGCTACACCTTC.

This clonotype was found a few times. This chain uses TRBV12-3 or TRBV12-4 with TRBJ2-1, with D possibly TRBD2 on 6 matching bases. The CDR3 totals 13 residues. Trimming shortened V by 9 bases and J by 2 bases, and 11 bases separated the two germline ends. CDR3 in DNA: TGTGCCAGTAGGGCTAGCGCCTACAATGAGCAGTTCTTC. This translates into CASRASAYNEQFF.

The chain combines TRBV6-1 with TRBJ2-3; TRBD2 is a possible D gene (6 bases). Germline lookup yields CDR1 MNHNS and CDR2 SASEGT. V lost 6 bases and J lost 1, with 14 bases in between. This CDR3 is built from 15 residues. The CDR3 nucleotides are TGTGCCAGCAGACCCCTTAGCGGCCGCACAGATACGCAGTATTTT. It specifies CASRPLSGRTDTQYF.